The rows below give T cell receptor beta chains drawn from one sample of a study of shared clonotypes between healthy human individuals. Profiled with immunoSEQ multiplex PCR; TCRdb holds only in-frame clones, not every one. The sample lists millions of clones, 90% to 95% occurring once. The sequenced material came from naive CD4+ T cells sorted from blood. The receptor set was obtained from a young man in good health. Both conserved end residues are part of each CDR3. Fields, in order: clone size, CDR3 length, J gene, V gene, D gene, CDR3 protein, CDR3 DNA. A D gene is named only where the DNA matches it firmly. The size field is filled for only some rows; it gives once, few, many or a size class.

size: .
length: 15
J: TRBJ1-4
V: TRBV6-5
D: TRBD1
CDR3: CASSPDRGIGEKLFF
DNA: TGTGCCAGCAGTCCCGACAGGGGAATAGGAGAAAAACTGTTTTTT

size: .
length: 15
J: TRBJ2-3
V: TRBV10-3
D: .
CDR3: CAISERDRYTDTQYF
DNA: TGTGCCATCAGTGAACGGGACCGATACACAGATACGCAGTATTTT

size: .
length: 16
J: TRBJ2-3
V: TRBV7-2
D: TRBD2
CDR3: CASSGLAGPITDTQYF
DNA: TGTGCCAGCAGCGGACTAGCGGGACCGATCACAGATACGCAGTATTTT

size: .
length: 11
J: TRBJ1-6
V: TRBV7-2
D: .
CDR3: CASSLGSPLHF
DNA: TGTGCCAGCAGCTTAGGGTCACCCCTCCACTTT

size: .
length: 15
J: TRBJ1-3
V: TRBV2
D: TRBD1
CDR3: CASRPGQSSGNTIYF
DNA: TGTGCCAGCAGGCCGGGACAGTCGTCTGGAAACACCATATATTTT

size: .
length: 13
J: TRBJ1-2
V: TRBV30
D: .
CDR3: CAWSVGPATGYTF
DNA: TGTGCCTGGAGTGTAGGACCCGCAACTGGCTACACCTTC

size: .
length: 12
J: TRBJ1-1
V: TRBV2
D: .
CDR3: CASSIEGTEAFF
DNA: TGTGCCAGCAGTATTGAGGGAACTGAAGCTTTCTTT

size: .
length: 15
J: TRBJ1-2
V: TRBV5-1
D: TRBD1
CDR3: CASSLEGQGSYGYTF
DNA: TGCGCCAGCAGCTTGGAAGGACAGGGTTCCTATGGCTACACCTTC

size: .
length: 16
J: TRBJ2-7
V: TRBV6-1
D: .
CDR3: CASSESSGQVRYEQYF
DNA: TGTGCCAGCAGTGAGTCTTCGGGGCAAGTACGCTACGAGCAGTACTTC

size: once
length: 13
J: TRBJ2-5
V: TRBV6-5
D: .
CDR3: CASRDSTMETQYF
DNA: TGTGCCAGCAGGGACAGTACCATGGAGACCCAGTACTTC

size: .
length: 14
J: TRBJ2-3
V: TRBV2
D: .
CDR3: CASSEVGITDTQYF
DNA: TGTGCCAGCAGTGAGGTCGGGATCACAGATACGCAGTATTTT

size: .
length: 13
J: TRBJ1-1
V: TRBV5-4
D: .
CDR3: CASSPGSRTEAFF
DNA: TGTGCCAGCAGCCCAGGGAGTAGGACTGAAGCTTTCTTT

size: .
length: 13
J: TRBJ1-2
V: TRBV2
D: .
CDR3: CASHRESNYGYTF
DNA: TGTGCCAGTCACAGGGAATCGAACTATGGCTACACCTTC

size: .
length: 12
J: TRBJ2-7
V: TRBV10-2
D: TRBD2
CDR3: CASSPRGVEQYF
DNA: TGCGCCAGCAGCCCCCGGGGGGTCGAGCAGTACTTC

size: .
length: 16
J: TRBJ2-7
V: TRBV21-1
D: .
CDR3: CASSTGPRRKSYEQYF
DNA: TGTGCCAGCAGCACCGGACCAAGGAGGAAATCCTACGAGCAGTACTTC

size: many
length: 15
J: TRBJ1-1
V: TRBV4-1
D: .
CDR3: CASSQDRAGLYEAFF
DNA: TGCGCCAGCAGCCAAGATAGGGCAGGCCTTTATGAAGCTTTCTTT

size: .
length: 15
J: TRBJ2-2
V: TRBV6-1
D: TRBD1
CDR3: CASSTGGSDTGELFF
DNA: TGTGCCAGCAGTACAGGGGGCTCGGACACCGGGGAGCTGTTTTTT

size: .
length: 13
J: TRBJ2-5
V: TRBV5-1
D: .
CDR3: CASSWEGGETQYF
DNA: TGCGCCAGCAGCTGGGAAGGCGGAGAGACCCAGTACTTC

size: few
length: 15
J: TRBJ1-4
V: TRBV6-5
D: TRBD1
CDR3: CASSGTGTVNEKLFF
DNA: TGTGCCAGCAGTGGAACCGGGACAGTCAATGAAAAACTGTTTTTT

size: .
length: 15
J: TRBJ1-3
V: TRBV5-1
D: .
CDR3: CASSLSSWEGNTIYF
DNA: TGCGCCAGCAGCTTGTCGAGTTGGGAGGGAAACACCATATATTTT

size: .
length: 14
J: TRBJ2-7
V: TRBV7-2
D: .
CDR3: CASSLNWSSYEQYF
DNA: TGTGCCAGCAGCTTAAACTGGAGCTCCTACGAGCAGTACTTC

size: .
length: 15
J: TRBJ2-7
V: TRBV5-1
D: .
CDR3: CASSLGPGQSYEQYF
DNA: TGCGCCAGCAGCTTGGGCCCGGGACAATCCTACGAGCAGTACTTC

size: .
length: 12
J: TRBJ2-1
V: TRBV4-1
D: .
CDR3: CASSQSGRARFF
DNA: TGCGCCAGCAGCCAGAGTGGTCGGGCGCGGTTCTTC

size: once
length: 13
J: TRBJ2-3
V: TRBV5-1
D: .
CDR3: CASSLGDSNTQYF
DNA: TGCGCCAGCAGCTTGGGGGACTCGAATACGCAGTATTTT

size: .
length: 14
J: TRBJ2-7
V: TRBV28
D: .
CDR3: CASRASGGSYEQYF
DNA: TGTGCCAGCAGGGCCTCCGGAGGGTCCTACGAGCAGTACTTC

size: .
length: 13
J: TRBJ1-5
V: TRBV6-1
D: .
CDR3: CASSGNSNQPQHF
DNA: TGTGCCAGCTCAGGGAATAGCAATCAGCCCCAGCATTTT

size: .
length: 16
J: TRBJ2-2
V: TRBV19
D: .
CDR3: CASTVRLTANTGELFF
DNA: TGTGCCAGTACCGTCCGGTTGACCGCGAACACCGGGGAGCTGTTTTTT

size: .
length: 15
J: TRBJ2-2
V: TRBV9
D: .
CDR3: CASSVLGDRTGELFF
DNA: TGTGCCAGCAGCGTATTGGGAGATCGGACCGGGGAGCTGTTTTTT

size: .
length: 14
J: TRBJ1-4
V: TRBV6-1
D: TRBD1
CDR3: CASNMDRAAEKLFF
DNA: TGTGCCAGCAATATGGACAGGGCGGCTGAAAAACTGTTTTTT

size: .
length: 13
J: TRBJ2-1
V: TRBV5-4
D: .
CDR3: CASSLPDDNEQFF
DNA: TGTGCCAGCAGCCTCCCGGACGACAATGAGCAGTTCTTC

size: .
length: 15
J: TRBJ1-1
V: TRBV7-3
D: TRBD1
CDR3: CASSSRQGMNTEAFF
DNA: TGTGCCAGCAGCAGTCGACAGGGGATGAACACTGAAGCTTTCTTT

size: .
length: 14
J: TRBJ2-1
V: TRBV10-2
D: .
CDR3: CASSPDTTYNEQFF
DNA: TGCGCCAGCAGTCCGGACACAACCTACAATGAGCAGTTCTTC

size: .
length: 14
J: TRBJ2-5
V: TRBV6-5
D: .
CDR3: CASSPGVLQETQYF
DNA: TGTGCCAGCAGCCCGGGGGTCTTGCAAGAGACCCAGTACTTC

size: .
length: 15
J: TRBJ2-1
V: TRBV6-6
D: .
CDR3: CASTYGQPSYNEQFF
DNA: TGTGCCAGTACCTATGGCCAACCCTCCTACAATGAGCAGTTCTTC

size: few
length: 15
J: TRBJ2-1
V: TRBV6-6
D: TRBD2
CDR3: CASSPGTSGANEQFF
DNA: TGTGCCAGCAGCCCCGGGACTAGCGGGGCCAATGAGCAGTTCTTC

size: .
length: 14
J: TRBJ2-3
V: TRBV6-5
D: .
CDR3: CASSYSTTLGTQYF
DNA: TGTGCCAGCAGTTACTCGACTACCCTAGGGACGCAGTATTTT

size: .
length: 13
J: TRBJ2-3
V: TRBV30
D: TRBD2
CDR3: CACSGGSRDTQYF
DNA: TGTGCCTGCAGCGGGGGGAGTCGAGATACGCAGTATTTT

size: .
length: 14
J: TRBJ1-1
V: TRBV5-1
D: .
CDR3: CASSGTDWNTEAFF
DNA: TGCGCCAGCAGCGGGACGGACTGGAACACTGAAGCTTTCTTT

size: .
length: 17
J: TRBJ1-3
V: TRBV9
D: .
CDR3: CASSDLRGLDPGNTIYF
DNA: TGTGCCAGCAGCGACCTGAGGGGTCTTGATCCTGGAAACACCATATATTTT

size: .
length: 14
J: TRBJ1-5
V: TRBV27
D: TRBD1
CDR3: CASSSPGGGQPQHF
DNA: TGTGCCAGCAGTTCCCCAGGGGGCGGTCAGCCCCAGCATTTT